What follows are 30 T cell receptor beta chains derived from one specimen sequenced in a study of blood T cell repertoires in COVID-19. TCRdb's copy holds only in-frame clones and misses some; the assay was immunoSEQ multiplex PCR. The profile shows almost 55,000 clones, around 90% of them singletons. Sequenced material: peripheral blood. These receptors all stem from a man aged 45-60 years with active COVID-19.

The chain recombines TRBV19 with TRBJ2-5; D is possibly TRBD2 (6 bases). V lost 5 bases and J 3 bases, leaving 13 bases between the germline ends. The CDR3 is 14 amino acids. Looked up from germline, CDR1 is LNHDA and CDR2 is SQIVND (reference sequence). The CDR3 sequence: CASSLPGGEETQYF. The CDR3, as DNA: TGTGCCAGTAGTCTCCCGGGCGGGGAAGAGACCCAGTACTTC.

The chain has TRBV12-3 or TRBV12-4 and TRBJ1-2; TRBD1 matches 10 bases. The ends lost 9 bases at V and 8 bases at J; junction bases unmatched: 9. The CDR3 sequence is 13 residues long. The CDR3 DNA reads as TGTGCCAGTTCGGGACAGGGGCCTCGAGGCTACACCTTC. The encoded protein is CASSGQGPRGYTF.

This chain joins TRBV2 and TRBJ1-5; D may be TRBD1 (5 bases). Germline V gene lookup returns CDR1 SNHLY and CDR2 FYNNEI. The V end was cut by 2 bases, the J end by 5 bases, with 13 bases between. This CDR3 region has 15 residues. The CDR3 here is CASSEIGGGDQPQHF. DNA of the CDR3: TGTGCCAGCAGTGAAATTGGGGGAGGGGATCAGCCCCAGCATTTT.

V gene TRBV24-1 combines with J gene TRBJ2-1; D might be TRBD2 (6 bases). The ends were cut back, 4 bases at V and 5 bases at J, with 14 bases in the middle. The CDR3 extends over 15 amino acids. The germline gives CDR1 KGHDR, CDR2 SFDVKD. CDR3 protein: CATSEGGLGDNEQFF. In DNA, the CDR3 is TGTGCCACCAGTGAAGGAGGGCTCGGGGACAATGAGCAGTTCTTC.

V is TRBV9 and J is TRBJ2-3, with a weak D call TRBD1 (6 bases). The CDR3 sequence is 13 residues long. The ends were cut back, 2 bases at V and 10 bases at J, with 14 bases in the middle. The germline CDR1 and CDR2 sequences are SGDLS and YYNGEE. The CDR3 is CASSVATGDAQYF. The CDR3 coding sequence is TGTGCCAGCAGCGTTGCGACAGGTGACGCGCAGTATTTT.

This rearrangement joins TRBV5-1 to TRBJ2-7, with TRBD1 identical over 9 bases. The germline V gene has CDR1 SGHRS and CDR2 YFSETQ. After removal of 1 base from V and 3 bases from J, the junction contained 5 bases not matched to a gene. The CDR3 has 15 residues. CDR3 in amino acids: CASSLNSGQGYEQYF. CDR3 bases: TGCGCCAGCAGCTTGAATTCGGGACAGGGCTACGAGCAGTACTTC.

The V and J genes are TRBV7-9 and TRBJ2-6; no clear D. The CDR3 sequence is 15 residues long. Germline V CDR1 and CDR2: SEHNR, FQNEAQ (reference sequence). Trimming took 6 bases from V and 0 from J, leaving 9 bases between them. CDR3 bases: TGTGCCAGCAGTCTCGTATACTCTGGGGCCAACGTCCTGACTTTC. It translates to CASSLVYSGANVLTF.

The CDR3 bases are TGTGCCAGCAGCTCAGGCGACAGCAGTTTCTATGGCTACACCTTC. As protein: CASSSGDSSFYGYTF. The V and J genes are TRBV11-1 and TRBJ1-2; TRBD1 is a possible D gene (5 bases). The germline V and J ends were trimmed by 4 bases and 4 bases, with 16 bases remaining between them. Germline V gene sequence: CDR1 SGHAT, CDR2 FQDESV (reference sequence). CDR3 length: 15 residues.

The chain combines TRBV18 with TRBJ1-2; D is unresolved. The CDR3 is made up of 15 amino acids. V was pared by 0 bases and J by 3 bases, with 11 bases between. Germline V lookup: CDR1 KGHSH, CDR2 LQKENI. CDR3 sequence reads: CASSPPSNSYYGYTF. CDR3 coding DNA: TGTGCCAGCTCACCACCGTCGAACAGCTACTATGGCTACACCTTC.

The CDR3, as DNA: TGTGCCAGCAGCAGCTCCGGGACAGGGGACTATGGCTACACCTTC. It specifies CASSSSGTGDYGYTF. The rearrangement links TRBV7-9 to TRBJ1-2, with 10 bases aligning to TRBD1. CDR3 length: 15 residues. CDR1 SEHNR and CDR2 FQNEAQ come from the germline V gene (reference sequence). J was trimmed by 3 bases and V by 5 bases; bases with no gene match: 6.

In DNA form, the CDR3 reads TGTGCCAGCAGCTCACATCAGACAGGGAATGGAAACACCATATATTTT. Translation: CASSSHQTGNGNTIYF. This chain connects TRBV7-2 to TRBJ1-3, with TRBD1 matching 7 bases. The ends lost 4 bases at V and 3 bases at J; junction bases unmatched: 9. Germline V CDR1 and CDR2: SGHTA, FQGNSA. This CDR3 contains 16 residues.

This sequence joins TRBV7-9 and TRBJ2-3; perhaps TRBD2 as D (6 bases). V lost 6 bases to trimming and J lost 0 bases, with 16 bases between them. This CDR3 spans 16 amino acids. CDR1 is SEHNR, CDR2 FQNEAQ, per germline (reference sequence). The CDR3 reads CASSRGSGLSTDTQYF. CDR3 nucleotides: TGTGCCAGCAGTCGGGGTAGCGGATTAAGCACAGATACGCAGTATTTT.

The CDR3 bases are TGTGCCAGCTCAGAGATGACAGGGGGGGACGAGCAGTACTTC. It translates to CASSEMTGGDEQYF. The rearrangement links TRBV18 to TRBJ2-7, with 9 positions matching TRBD1. V was pared by 5 bases and J by 5 bases, with 7 bases of the junction left unmatched. CDR1 KGHSH and CDR2 LQKENI come from the germline V gene. CDR3 length: 14 amino acids. Based on the CDR3 plus reference TRBV18 and TRBJ2-7, the full variable domain is NAGVMQNPRHLVRRRGQEARLRCSPMKGHSHVYWYRQLPEEGLKFMVYLQKENIIDESGMPKERFSAEFPKEGPSILRIQQVVRGDSAAYFCASSEMTGGDEQYFGPGTRLTVT.

CDR3 DNA: TGTGCCAGCAGTTTTTCAGCGCTCGGAAACACTGAAGCTTTCTTT. Its translation: CASSFSALGNTEAFF. This sequence joins TRBV27 and TRBJ1-1; D remains unclear. The germline CDR1 and CDR2 sequences are MNHEY and SMNVEV (reference sequence). The CDR3 is made up of 15 amino acids. The V end was cut by 3 bases, the J end by 2 bases, with 13 bases between.

The chain couples TRBV14 to TRBJ1-5; 7 positions agree with TRBD1. CDR1 and CDR2 from the germline V gene are SGHDN and FVKESK. Trimming at V came to 4 bases and at J to 4 bases, leaving 7 bases not matched to a gene. The CDR3 totals 15 residues. CDR3 sequence: CASSLQVGQNQPQHF. The DNA of the CDR3 is TGTGCCAGCAGCCTCCAAGTGGGACAGAATCAGCCCCAGCATTTT.

The CDR3 reads CATSDLGGGKETQYF. The DNA of the CDR3 is TGTGCCACCAGTGATTTAGGGGGAGGGAAAGAGACCCAGTACTTC. V usage is TRBV24-1 and J usage is TRBJ2-5; a possible D gene is TRBD2 (7 bases). The V end lost 1 base, the J end lost 3 bases, and 11 bases lay between the germline ends. Germline V gives CDR1 KGHDR, CDR2 SFDVKD. This CDR3 has 15 amino acids.

This clone was counted only a few times. This chain joins TRBV12-2 and TRBJ2-7; the table calls TRBD2, which could not be checked here. TRBV12-2 is tagged as a pseudogene. The CDR3 runs 9 residues. The CDR3 protein is CASRHLLKF. CDR3 nucleotides: TGTGCAAGTCGCCATCTACTCAAATTC.

The sample holds one count of this clone. The CDR3 bases are TGTGCCAGCAGTGAAGTTAGGGGGCCTCCAGGGGACACTGAAGCTTTCTTT. Its translation is CASSEVRGPPGDTEAFF. The chain carries TRBV28 and TRBJ1-1, with 7 bases aligning to TRBD1. The CDR3 runs to 17 residues. Germline V gives CDR1 MDHEN, CDR2 SYDVKM. Unmatched junction bases numbered 15, after V lost 5 bases and J lost 3 bases.

V usage is TRBV11-3 and J usage is TRBJ1-6; 7 nucleotides line up with TRBD1. V shed 0 bases and J 4 bases; nucleotides not matched to a gene: 6. The germline V gene encodes CDR1 SGHNT and CDR2 YENEEA. The CDR3 has 17 residues. The CDR3 protein is CASSLDLGTAYNSPLHF. CDR3 coding DNA: TGTGCCAGCAGCTTAGACCTTGGGACAGCATATAATTCACCCCTCCACTTT.

This chain links TRBV2 with TRBJ2-3; D possibly corresponds to TRBD2 (5 bases). This CDR3 is 12 amino acids long. The V gene lost 6 bases and the J gene lost 2 bases, with 6 bases spanning the gap. The germline CDR1 and CDR2 sequences are SNHLY and FYNNEI. CDR3 sequence reads: CASSDYTDTQYF. The CDR3 DNA is TGTGCCAGCAGCGACTACACAGATACGCAGTATTTT.

The chain combines TRBV5-1 with TRBJ2-5, with D hard to call. The CDR3 runs to 14 residues. The ends were cut back, 2 bases at V and 2 bases at J, with 10 bases in the middle. Germline assignment: CDR1 SGHRS and CDR2 YFSETQ. CDR3 sequence reads: CASSFAVFQETQYF. DNA for the CDR3: TGCGCCAGCAGCTTCGCGGTATTTCAAGAGACCCAGTACTTC.

The rearrangement links TRBV5-1 to TRBJ2-2, with TRBD2 matching 9 bases. The CDR3 covers 17 residues. Germline-derived CDR1 and CDR2 are SGHRS and YFSETQ. The junction had 9 bases not matched to a gene; V was cut back by 3 bases and J by 3 bases. For the CDR3, the DNA is TGCGCCAGCAGCTGGGCCGGGGTAGCGGGAGACACCGGGGAGCTGTTTTTT. This codes for CASSWAGVAGDTGELFF.

This clone was picked up a small number of times. The rearrangement joins TRBV6-5 to TRBJ1-2; TRBD1 agrees at 7 bases. The V gene end was trimmed by 6 bases and the J gene end by 8 bases; junction bases not matched to a gene: 15. This CDR3 has 15 residues. Germline CDR1 and CDR2: MNHEY and SVGAGI. CDR3 bases: TGTGCCAGCAGCCCGTTACAGGGGACCCAGTGGGGCTACACCTTC. It encodes CASSPLQGTQWGYTF.

Only a few counts were recorded for this clone. The gene calls are TRBV28 and TRBJ1-2; 7 nucleotides match TRBD1. The CDR3 totals 12 residues. V lost 10 bases to trimming and J lost 8 bases; unmatched junction nucleotides: 10. The germline CDR1 and CDR2 sequences are MDHEN and SYDVKM. CDR3 bases: TGTGCCACCACTGGGGACAGATCCGGCTACACCTTC. It translates to CATTGDRSGYTF.

V gene TRBV3-1 (or the pseudogene TRBV3-2) combines with J gene TRBJ2-1; D is unclear. Germline CDR1 and CDR2: LGHDT and YNNKEL (reference sequence). The CDR3 extends over 14 amino acids. Trimming cost V 4 bases and J 6 bases, with 13 bases left between them. In DNA form, the CDR3 reads TGTGCCAGCAGCCTACTTGGGCGCATCAATGAGCAGTTCTTC. Residues: CASSLLGRINEQFF.

V gene TRBV9 combines with J gene TRBJ2-1, with no clear D. There are 11 residues in the CDR3. Germline CDR1 reads SGDLS; CDR2 reads YYNGEE. Trimming removed 4 bases from V and 9 bases from J, with 8 bases in between. In DNA form, the CDR3 reads TGTGCCAGCAGCCTACTAAGTGAGCAGTTCTTC. As protein: CASSLLSEQFF.

The genes are TRBV19 and TRBJ2-7; 7 bases map to TRBD1. V shed 4 bases, J shed 3 bases, and the junction held 6 bases outside the gene matches. CDR1 and CDR2 from the germline V gene are LNHDA and SQIVND (reference sequence). This CDR3 contains 14 residues. This CDR3 reads CASSKSGQLYEQYF. CDR3 DNA sequence: TGTGCCAGTAGTAAATCGGGACAGCTCTACGAGCAGTACTTC.

The chain employs TRBV2 and TRBJ2-2; 8 bases align to TRBD2. The V and J ends lost 2 bases and 5 bases, in that order; junction bases with no gene match: 4. The CDR3 covers 15 residues. Germline CDR1 and CDR2: SNHLY and FYNNEI. The DNA of the CDR3 is TGTGCCAGCAGTGAAAGCGGGAGAGGGACCGGGGAGCTGTTTTTT. It yields the protein CASSESGRGTGELFF.

This chain's CDR3 is CASSLESRGRNTFF. The CDR3 DNA reads TGTGCCAGCAGCTTAGAGAGCAGGGGGCGCAATACTTTCTTT. The chain employs TRBV11-2 and TRBJ1-1; 8 positions match TRBD1. Trimming at V came to 0 bases and at J to 12 bases, leaving 9 bases not matched to a gene. The CDR3 sequence is 14 residues long. Germline V gene lookup returns CDR1 SGHAT and CDR2 FQNNGV.

The V gene is TRBV27, the J gene TRBJ1-2; 8 bases match TRBD1. CDR1 and CDR2 from the germline V gene are MNHEY and SMNVEV (reference sequence). J gave up 2 bases and V 5 bases, and 10 bases lay outside the gene matches. The CDR3 spans 16 residues. The DNA of the CDR3 is TGTGCCAGCAGTCAAGTCGGGGACAGGAGGAACTATGGCTACACCTTC. This sequence encodes CASSQVGDRRNYGYTF.